This T cell receptor beta chain emerged from a study of cytomegalovirus exposure and HLA in healthy donors. Study-level points and caveats: The tendency of first-cohort TCR clusters to co-occur in the roughly 120 validation repertoires was identified by a subsequent analysis.

With 8 bases clipped from V and 8 bases from J, the junction kept 14 bases outside the gene matches. The CDR3 has 15 amino acids. The V gene's germline CDR1 is WNHNN and CDR2 SYGVQD (reference sequence). Libraries were prepared by immunoSEQ multiplex PCR; TCRdb keeps only in-frame clonotypes and omits some of them. The sample lists around 190,000 clones, around nine tenths occurring once. Turning to this clone: Its antigen is not known.

V is TRBV10-1 and J is TRBJ2-7, with TRBD2 identical over 11 bases. This TCR derives from a young man in good health and CMV-seropositive. Sequencing input: PBMCs. CDR3 nucleotides: TGCGCCAGCCCCCCGGGGGCTAGCGGGGGGCTAAAGCAGTACTTC. This encodes CASPPGASGGLKQYF.